The 26 T cell receptor beta chains presented below share a single source sample, sequenced in a study of control samples from healthy donors and cancer patients. Assay used: immunoSEQ multiplex PCR; TCRdb lists only in-frame clones, some missing. The sample comprises around 170,000 clones, around 90% of which are singletons, and roughly 1.3% rests with the top ten. Input material: blood. The source is a man aged 25 to 40 in good health.

The chain uses TRBV6-6 and TRBJ1-1; D is perhaps TRBD1 (6 bases). Trimming stripped 6 bases from V and 3 bases from J, with 14 bases between. The CDR3 covers 14 residues. Germline-derived CDR1 and CDR2 are MNHNY and SVGAGI (reference sequence). CDR3 nucleotides: TGTGCCAGCAGGCCTCAGGGGTGGTACACTGAAGCTTTCTTT. It encodes CASRPQGWYTEAFF.

CDR3 sequence reads: CASSFPTGYQPQHF. In DNA form, the CDR3 reads TGTGCCAGCAGTTTCCCGACAGGGTATCAGCCCCAGCATTTT. The genes are TRBV6-2 or TRBV6-3 and TRBJ1-5; 7 bases are a match to TRBD1. The CDR3 runs 14 residues. V shed 4 bases, J shed 5 bases, and the junction held 5 bases outside the gene matches. The germline V gene has CDR1 MNHEY and CDR2 SVGEGT.

The chain is built from TRBV5-4 and TRBJ2-7; possibly TRBD2 for D (6 bases). The CDR3 contains 16 residues. Germline assignment: CDR1 SGHNT and CDR2 YYREEE (reference sequence). V lost 3 bases, J lost 0 bases, and 16 bases lay in between. This chain's CDR3 is CASSWDSSRASYEQYF. The CDR3 DNA sequence: TGTGCCAGCAGCTGGGACTCCTCCCGGGCCTCCTACGAGCAGTACTTC.

V and J are TRBV5-8 and TRBJ2-2, with 14 bases matching TRBD2. J gave up 1 base and V 2 bases, and 10 bases lay outside the gene matches. Germline CDR1 reads SGHTS; CDR2 reads YDEGEE. This CDR3 has 20 residues. The CDR3 DNA is TGTGCCAGCAGCTTAACCGGGACTAGCGGGAGATCGGTGAACACCGGGGAGCTGTTTTTT. This translates into CASSLTGTSGRSVNTGELFF.

The V call is TRBV2, the J call TRBJ2-1; 7 positions match TRBD1. The CDR3 has 14 amino acids. V shed 6 bases and J 5 bases; nucleotides not matched to a gene: 7. The germline gives CDR1 SNHLY, CDR2 FYNNEI. The CDR3 reads CASRPGTANNEQFF. CDR3 bases: TGTGCCAGCAGACCCGGGACAGCTAACAATGAGCAGTTCTTC.

There are a few counts of this clone. The gene calls are TRBV6-2 or TRBV6-3 and TRBJ1-1, with TRBD1 as a possible D gene (5 bases). Germline V gene sequence: CDR1 MNHEY, CDR2 SVGEGT. The CDR3 covers 18 residues. V lost 6 bases to trimming and J lost 0 bases, with 23 bases between them. The CDR3: CASSHLEGIRGLNTEAFF. CDR3 nucleotide sequence: TGTGCCAGCAGCCACCTCGAGGGAATAAGGGGATTGAACACTGAAGCTTTCTTT.

The chain links TRBV7-2 to TRBJ1-1; D remains ambiguous. The CDR3 loop spans 13 amino acids. Trimming took off 0 bases at V and 10 bases at J, with 12 bases between the two ends. Per germline, CDR1 SGHTA and CDR2 FQGNSA. The CDR3 loop is CASSLAHGVRAFF. The CDR3 DNA is TGTGCCAGCAGCTTAGCGCATGGGGTAAGAGCTTTCTTT.

The chain uses TRBV5-6 and TRBJ1-2, with D possibly matching TRBD1 (6 bases). Trimming left V 1 base short and J 4 bases short, with 14 bases between. The CDR3 is made up of 15 amino acids. Looked up from germline, CDR1 is SGHDT and CDR2 is YYEEEE. The DNA of the CDR3 is TGTGCCAGCAGCTTGAGGCAGGGGAGGACCTATGGCTACACCTTC. Its translation is CASSLRQGRTYGYTF.

The chain employs TRBV6-1 and TRBJ2-7, with a tentative D call TRBD2 (6 bases). There are 17 residues in the CDR3. With 4 bases removed from V and 5 bases from J, the gap between germline ends came to 24 bases. The germline V gene encodes CDR1 MNHNS and CDR2 SASEGT. Here the CDR3 DNA reads TGTGCCAGCAGTGTCCGGGGCCCCGGGGGAGCGACCCACGAGCAGTACTTC. This codes for CASSVRGPGGATHEQYF.

V and J are TRBV28 and TRBJ2-7; TRBD2 agrees at 10 bases. V was pared by 5 bases and J by 4 bases, with 2 bases of the junction left unmatched. The V gene's germline CDR1 is MDHEN and CDR2 SYDVKM. The CDR3 loop spans 13 amino acids. The CDR3: CASSRTSGYEQYF. The CDR3 nucleotides read TGTGCCAGCAGTCGGACTAGCGGATACGAGCAGTACTTC.

This clone was observed a handful of times. The rearrangement joins TRBV30 to TRBJ2-5; D is possibly TRBD1 (6 bases). From germline, CDR1 is GTSNPN and CDR2 SVGIG (reference sequence). V lost 3 bases and J lost 4, with 15 bases in between. This CDR3 has 14 amino acids. CDR3 bases: TGTGCCTGGAGGGACAGTTCAAAAAGAGAGACCCAGTACTTC. It codes for CAWRDSSKRETQYF.

The genes are TRBV5-8 and TRBJ1-1; no clear D gene. The length of the CDR3 is 12 residues. Trimming left V 3 bases short and J 11 bases short, with 14 bases between. Germline V CDR1 and CDR2: SGHTS, YDEGEE. The CDR3 loop is CASSSPGSLAFF. CDR3 bases: TGTGCCAGCAGCTCCCCCGGGAGCCTCGCTTTCTTT.

This clone was detected only once. The chain employs TRBV9 and TRBJ2-1; 12 bases are shared with TRBD1. J lost 10 bases, V lost 0 bases, and 2 bases had no gene match. Germline V gene data show CDR1 as SGDLS and CDR2 as YYNGEE. The CDR3 consists of 14 residues. This CDR3 reads CASSVGDRGPEQFF. The CDR3 DNA is TGTGCCAGCAGCGTAGGGGACAGGGGGCCGGAGCAGTTCTTC.

The CDR3 nucleotides are TGTGCCAGCAGCTTAAGTCCTGAGCGAAACTATGGCTACACCTTC. Its protein is CASSLSPERNYGYTF. The V call is TRBV11-2, the J call TRBJ1-2; D is unclear. Trimming shortened V by 2 bases and J by 2 bases, and 12 bases separated the two germline ends. Germline CDR1 is SGHAT and CDR2 is FQNNGV. CDR3 size: 15 residues.

This rearrangement joins TRBV5-8 to TRBJ2-7, with D possibly matching TRBD2 (6 bases). Germline-derived CDR1 and CDR2 are SGHTS and YDEGEE. Trimming took off 3 bases at V and 0 bases at J, with 10 bases between the two ends. This CDR3 is 14 amino acids long. CDR3 protein: CASSWDLSSYEQYF. The CDR3 nucleotides are TGTGCCAGCAGCTGGGACTTAAGCTCCTACGAGCAGTACTTC.

This CDR3 is CASSPMGVFSSGANVLTF. CDR3 bases: TGTGCCAGCAGCCCAATGGGGGTTTTCTCTTCTGGGGCCAACGTCCTGACTTTC. The chain employs TRBV7-9 and TRBJ2-6, with D perhaps given as TRBD1 or TRBD2 (5 bases each). Germline CDR1 and CDR2: SEHNR and FQNEAQ (reference sequence). The CDR3 covers 18 residues. V was shortened by 5 bases and J by 1 base, with 18 bases between the two germline ends.

The chain recombines TRBV19 with TRBJ1-1; D call uncertain. The CDR3 consists of 13 residues. From germline, CDR1 is LNHDA and CDR2 SQIVND (reference sequence). V shed 4 bases and J shed 2 bases, with 8 bases lying between them. The CDR3 coding sequence is TGTGCCAGTAGTAAGTCGGCAAACACTGAAGCTTTCTTT. Translation gives CASSKSANTEAFF. The variable domain in full, with the rest retrieved from reference TRBV19 and TRBJ1-1, is DGGITQSPKYLFRKEGQNVTLSCEQNLNHDAMYWYRQDPGQGLRLIYYSQIVNDFQKGDIAEGYSVSREKKESFPLTVTSAQKNPTAFYLCASSKSANTEAFFGQGTRLTVV.

The J gene is TRBJ1-1, the V gene TRBV11-2; possible D gene TRBD1, 6 bases. This CDR3 has 15 residues. Germline assignment: CDR1 SGHAT and CDR2 FQNNGV. The ends were cut back, 3 bases at V and 5 bases at J, with 16 bases in the middle. CDR3 sequence (DNA): TGTGCCAGCAGCTTCTTCGGACAGAAGGGGACTGAAGCTTTCTTT. As protein: CASSFFGQKGTEAFF. The whole variable domain, remainder taken from reference TRBV11-2 and TRBJ1-1, is EAGVAQSPRYKIIEKRQSVAFWCNPISGHATLYWYQQILGQGPKLLIQFQNNGVVDDSQLPKDRFSAERLKGVDSTLKIQPAKLEDSAVYLCASSFFGQKGTEAFFGQGTRLTVV.

This sequence joins TRBV4-1 and TRBJ2-1; 7 bases are a match to TRBD1. Germline V gives CDR1 MGHRA, CDR2 YSYEKL. The length of the CDR3 is 15 residues. The V segment lost 4 bases and the J segment 1 base; nucleotides outside the gene matches: 4. This CDR3 is CASSLTTGSYNEQFF. CDR3 DNA: TGCGCCAGCAGCCTAACGACAGGGTCCTACAATGAGCAGTTCTTC.

The rearrangement uses TRBV7-9 and TRBJ1-2; D remains ambiguous. The germline V gene has CDR1 SEHNR and CDR2 FQNEAQ (reference sequence). V was shortened by 1 base and J by 4 bases, with 16 bases between the two germline ends. The CDR3 loop spans 16 amino acids. CDR3 in DNA: TGTGCCAGCAGCTTAGTACGAGACGGCCCCCTCTATGGCTACACCTTC. This translates into CASSLVRDGPLYGYTF.

This chain links TRBV28 with TRBJ1-1, with TRBD1 matching over 11 bases. V gave up 8 bases and J gave up 7 bases; unmatched junction bases: 12. The germline gives CDR1 MDHEN, CDR2 SYDVKM. The CDR3 has 15 residues. CDR3 in amino acids: CASLSPGQGAGEAFF. DNA for the CDR3: TGTGCCAGCCTCTCCCCCGGACAGGGGGCAGGTGAAGCTTTCTTT.

The rearrangement links TRBV10-3 to TRBJ1-5; 7 nucleotides match TRBD1. Germline values: CDR1 ENHRY, CDR2 SYGVKD. The CDR3 spans 14 residues. The V gene end was trimmed by 7 bases and the J gene end by 1 base; junction bases not matched to a gene: 4. The CDR3 coding sequence is TGTGCCATCACCGTGACAGGGAGCAATCAGCCCCAGCATTTT. This gives the protein CAITVTGSNQPQHF.

The chain links TRBV5-1 to TRBJ2-7; 12 positions match TRBD1. This CDR3 region has 14 residues. Losses at the gene ends were 3 bases for V and 6 bases for J; bases not matched to a gene: 4. CDR1 and CDR2 from the germline V gene are SGHRS and YFSETQ. CDR3 region: CASSSGQGAREQYF. Written as DNA, the CDR3 is TGCGCCAGCAGCTCGGGACAGGGGGCCCGCGAGCAGTACTTC.

The J gene is TRBJ1-2, the V gene TRBV6-6, with D possibly TRBD1 on 5 matching bases. Trimming cost V 0 bases and J 1 base, with 12 bases left between them. The CDR3 runs 16 residues. Germline V CDR1 and CDR2: MNHNY, SVGAGI (reference sequence). DNA for the CDR3: TGTGCCAGCAGTTACTCGATGTCGGGGGGTAACTATGGCTACACCTTC. It encodes CASSYSMSGGNYGYTF.

The chain couples TRBV12-5 to TRBJ2-1; 8 nucleotides match TRBD1. The CDR3 runs 14 residues. CDR1 and CDR2 (germline): LGHNT, FRNRAP. The V segment lost 4 bases and the J segment 6 bases; nucleotides outside the gene matches: 5. CDR3 sequence (DNA): TGTGCTAGTGGTTCTGGACAGGGCGCCAATGAGCAGTTCTTC. Translated: CASGSGQGANEQFF.

The chain recombines TRBV16 with TRBJ2-7; perhaps TRBD2 as D (5 bases). Germline loops: CDR1 KGHSY, CDR2 FQNENV. The CDR3 length is 13 residues. V was trimmed by 4 bases and J by 5 bases, leaving 12 bases between them. The CDR3 is CASSPSRADEQYF. The CDR3 region has the DNA TGTGCCAGCAGCCCATCTCGAGCGGACGAGCAGTACTTC.